This T cell receptor (beta chain) was recovered during a study of T cells in Graves' hyperthyroidism and ophthalmopathy. General study results and limits: In simple terms, a model built on 13 V-J features told ophthalmopathy apart from stable hyperthyroidism. Also found in blood were most expanded thyroid clonotypes above 0.001.

Any symptoms of ophthalmopathy came after the first hyperthyroidism diagnosis, from which the blood sample dates. Amplification yielded TCR beta CDR3 regions, with RNA transcripts as the source. HTBI primers were the set used in a first-round RT-PCR of the TCR CDR3. One entry per CDR3 protein results from TCRdb running MiXCR on the multiplex PCR reads. Here the sample spans 730,000 or so distinct CDR3 sequences, under 20% being singletons. The table lists this clonotype with many counts. Its antigen remains unidentified. This CDR3 comprises 16 residues. CDR1 is SGHTA, CDR2 FQGTGA, per germline. V gave up 2 bases and J gave up 0 bases, with 11 bases separating them.

Sequenced material: blood. The source is a woman between 50 and 59 years old with Graves' hyperthyroidism that later progressed to Graves' ophthalmopathy. The chain employs TRBV7-3 and TRBJ1-5; the D is unclear. The CDR3 DNA follows: TGTGCCAGCAGCTTATTCGAGGGCCCTAGCAATCAGCCCCAGCATTTT. Protein sequence: CASSLFEGPSNQPQHF.